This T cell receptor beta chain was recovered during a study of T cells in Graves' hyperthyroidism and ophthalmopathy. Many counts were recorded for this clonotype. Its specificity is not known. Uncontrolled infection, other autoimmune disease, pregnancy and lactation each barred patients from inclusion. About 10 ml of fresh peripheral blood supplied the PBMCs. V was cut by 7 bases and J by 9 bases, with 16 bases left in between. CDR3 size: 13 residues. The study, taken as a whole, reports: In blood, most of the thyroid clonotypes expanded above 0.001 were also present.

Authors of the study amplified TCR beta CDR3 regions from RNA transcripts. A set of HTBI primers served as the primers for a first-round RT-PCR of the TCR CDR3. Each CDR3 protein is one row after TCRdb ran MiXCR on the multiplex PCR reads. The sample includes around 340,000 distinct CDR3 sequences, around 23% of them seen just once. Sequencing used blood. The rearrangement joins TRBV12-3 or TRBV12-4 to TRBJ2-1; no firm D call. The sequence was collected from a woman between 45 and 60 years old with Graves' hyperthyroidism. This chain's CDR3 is CASKSVGKGEQFF. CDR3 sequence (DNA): TGTGCCAGCAAGTCCGTGGGTAAGGGTGAGCAGTTCTTC.